The 7 T cell receptor beta chains below were found in one sample sequenced in a study of T cell changes during pregnancy in multiple sclerosis. Generated by immunoSEQ multiplex PCR, the TCRdb table keeps only in-frame clones and is missing some. The sample includes roughly 100,000 clones, around 90% of them seen just once. The specimen comprised peripheral blood, sampled before pregnancy. The receptors were sampled from a female donor with multiple sclerosis, enrolled in a pregnancy study.

The chain couples TRBV16 to TRBJ2-1, with 9 bases identical to TRBD1. The germline V gene encodes CDR1 KGHSY and CDR2 FQNENV. This CDR3 is built from 17 residues. J was trimmed by 4 bases and V by 4 bases; bases with no gene match: 11. The CDR3 sequence: CASSLIPDRGAYNEQFF. The CDR3 bases are TGTGCCAGCAGCCTCATTCCGGACAGGGGCGCTTACAATGAGCAGTTCTTC.

The V gene is TRBV7-3, the J gene TRBJ1-5; the D gene is possibly TRBD1 (5 bases). The germline V and J ends were trimmed by 8 bases and 9 bases, with 17 bases remaining between them. CDR1 is SGHTA, CDR2 FQGTGA, per germline. This CDR3 spans 13 amino acids. CDR3 loop: CASAMDTFSPQHF. CDR3 in DNA: TGTGCCAGCGCCATGGACACGTTTTCGCCCCAGCATTTT.

The rearrangement uses TRBV19 and TRBJ1-1; possibly TRBD1 for D (6 bases). Trimming removed 3 bases from V and 1 base from J, with 9 bases in between. CDR1 is LNHDA, CDR2 SQIVND, per germline (reference sequence). The CDR3 runs to 14 residues. The CDR3 loop is CASSIGGSNTEAFF. The CDR3 DNA reads as TGTGCCAGTAGTATTGGGGGCTCGAACACTGAAGCTTTCTTT.

The J gene is TRBJ2-5, the V gene TRBV7-2; 10 positions agree with TRBD1. The J call may be faulty, since TRBJ2-7 better matches the DNA end. The CDR3 totals 16 residues. The V gene's germline CDR1 is SGHTA and CDR2 FQGNSA. CDR3 nucleotides: TGTGCCAGCAGCTTAGGTTCCTGGGACAGGGGTTCCGAGCAGTACTTC. Protein product: CASSLGSWDRGSEQYF.

The V and J genes are TRBV5-5 and TRBJ1-2; 7 bases are a match to TRBD1. The junction had 9 bases not matched to a gene; V was cut back by 0 bases and J by 4 bases. The CDR3 sequence is 16 residues long. The germline V gene encodes CDR1 SGHKS and CDR2 YYEKEE (reference sequence). CDR3 amino acids: CASSLAPGGSSYGYTF. In DNA, the CDR3 is TGTGCCAGCAGCTTGGCCCCAGGGGGAAGCAGCTATGGCTACACCTTC.

This clone was counted a few times. This chain joins TRBV21-1 and TRBJ1-1. TRBV21-1 is listed as a pseudogene. The CDR3 sequence is 16 residues long. Here the CDR3 DNA reads TGTGCCAGCAGCAGAGATGTGTATCGGGGGTTGGCTGAAGCTTTCTTT. This encodes CASSRDVYRGLAEAFF.

Only one count was recorded for this clone. The chain employs TRBV5-6 and TRBJ2-4; D may be TRBD1 (6 bases). Germline assignment: CDR1 SGHDT and CDR2 YYEEEE. Trimming took 3 bases from V and 2 from J, leaving 24 bases between them. The CDR3 consists of 19 residues. CDR3 residues: CASSSIARGGSLSKNIQYF. CDR3 coding DNA: TGTGCCAGCAGCTCGATTGCAAGAGGGGGATCTCTATCCAAAAACATTCAGTACTTC.